The present T cell receptor beta chain was sequenced within a study of blood T cell repertoires in COVID-19. Study summary: There were acute and convalescent COVID-19 samples, and they came from the United States, Italy and Spain. PBMCs, B-cell-depleted T cells, or T cells provided the cDNA or gDNA that made up the material.

Sequenced by immunoSEQ multiplex PCR; TCRdb stores in-frame clones only, minus some. The data hold roughly 200,000 clones, with approximately 89% observed a single time. As regards this clone: Other nucleotide sequences from this sample produce the same CDR3.

The V gene end was trimmed by 5 bases and the J gene end by 6 bases; junction bases not matched to a gene: 5. Germline V gene lookup returns CDR1 LNHDA and CDR2 SQIVND (reference sequence). This CDR3 region has 14 residues. Participants came from 24 US areas, aged about 18 to 100 years. This clonotype originated in a woman aged 25 to 45 with acute COVID-19. The sequencing input was PBMCs or T cells enriched from blood (not recorded which). The chain carries TRBV19 and TRBJ1-5, with 9 bases matching TRBD1. In DNA, the CDR3 is TGTGCCAGTAGTGGTACAGGGGGCAGTCAGCCCCAGCATTTT. It is translated as CASSGTGGSQPQHF. The variable domain in full, with the rest retrieved from reference TRBV19 and TRBJ1-5, is DGGITQSPKYLFRKEGQNVTLSCEQNLNHDAMYWYRQDPGQGLRLIYYSQIVNDFQKGDIAEGYSVSREKKESFPLTVTSAQKNPTAFYLCASSGTGGSQPQHFGDGTRLSIL.